The clone carrying this T cell receptor beta chain appeared a few times. Antigen specificity is unknown. cDNA reverse transcribed from extracted RNA served as the sequencing template. Sequenced by immunoSEQ multiplex PCR; TCRdb stores in-frame clones only, minus some. This table has some 190,000 clones, around 49% appearing once. The CDR3 is 13 amino acids. Germline assignment: CDR1 SEHNR and CDR2 FQNEAQ (reference sequence). Trimming left V 2 bases short and J 5 bases short, with 9 bases between. This specimen comes from a study of CD8+ T cells in alopecia areata. About the study: A 6-month period off drug followed tofacitinib, which lasted 6 to 18 months. Study observations and caveats: Many expanded lesional clones persisted in scalp and blood during tofacitinib treatment.

The treatment here: oral pan-JAK inhibitor, 5-10 mg twice daily. This TCR was recovered from a human donor with alopecia areata. This sequence joins TRBV7-9 and TRBJ2-5; D call uncertain. The sample consisted of CD8+ T cells sorted from blood, taken around week 54, from a patient treated with tofacitinib. The CDR3, as DNA: TGTGCCAGCAGCTTACCAATATGGGAGACCCAGTACTTC. Encoded protein: CASSLPIWETQYF.